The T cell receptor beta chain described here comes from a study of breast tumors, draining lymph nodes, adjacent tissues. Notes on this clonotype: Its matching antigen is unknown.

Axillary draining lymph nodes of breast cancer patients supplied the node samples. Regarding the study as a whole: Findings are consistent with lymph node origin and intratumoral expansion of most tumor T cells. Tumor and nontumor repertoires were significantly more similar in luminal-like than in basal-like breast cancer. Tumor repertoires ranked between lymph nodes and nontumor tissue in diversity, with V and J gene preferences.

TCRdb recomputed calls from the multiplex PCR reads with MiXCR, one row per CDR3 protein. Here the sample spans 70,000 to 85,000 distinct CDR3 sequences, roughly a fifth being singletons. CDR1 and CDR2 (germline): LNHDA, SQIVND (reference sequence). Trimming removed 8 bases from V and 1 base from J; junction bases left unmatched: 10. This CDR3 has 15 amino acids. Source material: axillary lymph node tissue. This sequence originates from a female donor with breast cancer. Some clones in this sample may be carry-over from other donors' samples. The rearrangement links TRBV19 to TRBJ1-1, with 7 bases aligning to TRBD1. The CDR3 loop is CASQGGGTANTEAFF. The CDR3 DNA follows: TGTGCCAGTCAAGGGGGCGGGACAGCGAACACTGAAGCTTTCTTT. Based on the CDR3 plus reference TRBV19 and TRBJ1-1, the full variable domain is DGGITQSPKYLFRKEGQNVTLSCEQNLNHDAMYWYRQDPGQGLRLIYYSQIVNDFQKGDIAEGYSVSREKKESFPLTVTSAQKNPTAFYLCASQGGGTANTEAFFGQGTRLTVV.